This T cell receptor (beta chain) was recorded in a study of brain T cells in children with intractable seizures. Profiled with immunoSEQ multiplex PCR; TCRdb holds only in-frame clones, not every one. The profile covers hundreds of thousands of clones, with over 85% appearing a single time and around 6% taken by the ten largest. Time point defined: blood from clinic visit 5 months post-surgery; TSC patient then seizure free. The specimen was peripheral blood, collected approximately 5 months after surgery. The sequence derives from a boy less than two years old with tuberous sclerosis and intractable seizures.

The CDR3 loop reads CASSFGHPEAFF. The CDR3 DNA sequence: TGTGCCAGCAGCTTCGGACACCCTGAAGCTTTCTTT. The chain has TRBV7-9 and TRBJ1-1, with a tentative D call TRBD1 (5 bases). Germline CDR1 SEHNR, CDR2 FQNEAQ (reference sequence). This CDR3 has 12 amino acids. The germline V and J ends were trimmed by 3 bases and 6 bases, with 8 bases remaining between them.